This T cell receptor (beta chain) stems from a study of Ad26.COV2.S vaccination and SARS-CoV-2 variants (dated by TCRdb to the early 2020s). At the level of the whole study: Donors in the vaccine arm were drawn from COV1001, a multicentre, randomized, double-blind, placebo-controlled phase I-IIa trial testing Ad26.COV2.S in healthy adults. Blinding of investigators to trial group allocation was maintained during experiments and outcome assessment. A total of approximately 30 samples were included in the TCR-sequenced set, comprising 19 Ad26.COV2.S vaccine recipients, 5 placebo recipients and 8 SARS-CoV-2 convalescent individuals. TCRbeta repertoire sequencing was used to assess the specificity and breadth of SARS-CoV-2-reactive T cell receptors after Ad26.COV2.S vaccination. Trial participants were randomized into five groups of five, in which low-dose or high-dose Ad26.COV2.S was given once or twice, or placebo was given on both occasions. Ad26.COV2.S was administered intramuscularly at 5 x 10^10 or 1 x 10^11 viral particles, either as a single shot or as two shots given 56 days apart. The research as a whole found: It was noted by the authors that total T cell responses may have been underestimated by the TCR breadth and depth analyses. Non-spike TCR breadth was comparable between vaccine and placebo recipients, consistent with the vaccine containing only spike. After vaccination, spike-specific CD8+ and CD4+ T cell responses were reported to show substantial breadth. The study was not powered to compare responses between vaccine doses or regimens. Higher spike-specific TCR breadth was observed in Ad26.COV2.S recipients than in placebo recipients (P = 0.0014).

The immunoSEQ Assay was used to sequence TCRbeta CDR3 regions. After extraction, genomic DNA underwent amplification by bias-controlled multiplex PCR, followed by high-throughput sequencing. As for the authors' bioinformatics: To quantify the absolute abundance of each unique TCRbeta CDR3 region, sequences were collapsed and filtered. Usable DNA was measured by amplifying reference genes present in all nucleated cells, and TCRbeta template counts were normalized to that usable DNA to estimate T cell fraction. Repertoire TCRs were annotated as SARS-CoV-2-specific by exact matching of V gene, CDR3 amino acid sequence and J gene to a known reactive TCR set. The reference SARS-CoV-2 TCR set came from MIRA and was filtered for enrichment in COVID-19-positive ImmuneCODE repertoires, removing public or cross-reactive TCRs. Drawing on the MIRA antigens, annotated TCRs were analysed further at the level of specific ORF or position within ORF. Depth was the summed frequency of annotated unique rearrangements, while breadth was defined as annotated unique rearrangements over total unique productive rearrangements. Two-sided Wilcoxon rank-sum tests were used to compare TCR breadth between groups. The immuneACCESS repertoire file appears here via TCRdb, limited to in-frame rearrangements. These files lack a portion of the clones; in checked studies, under half of the deficit traces to unresolved V genes, and the cause of the others is not known. The DNA was the basis for D and trimming; V, J and clone size are from that table. Present in this sample are 300,000 to 350,000 clones, around four fifths of which were seen just once. The top ten clones comprise approximately 2% of the sample.

The germline V gene (reference sequence) provides CDR1 PRHDT and CDR2 FYEKMQ. Its CDR3 holds 16 amino acids, cysteine through phenylalanine. Just CDR3 DNA is preserved here, 48 bases in frame from base 1. Unmatched junction bases come to 9, with V trimmed by 5 bases and J by 1 base. The treatment or condition tag for this specimen amounts to: roughly 19 received Ad26.COV2.S at low or high dose, single or two shots; 5 received placebo; per-sample allocation not given. Repertoires of vaccine and placebo recipients were sequenced from samples collected on day 63 after the first injection. In Cohort 1b, more than 20 adults aged 18-55 years were enrolled at a single site in Boston, USA, between 29 July and 7 August 2020. As a vaccine, Ad26.COV2.S was a replication-incompetent adenovirus type 26 vector that expressed a prefusion-stabilized SARS-CoV-2 spike protein derived from the original Wuhan strain.

This clone came up a few times. Its antigen specificity is not known. Nothing much larger sits one base from this clone, and base qualities are not available. The chain is encoded by TRBV13 joined to TRBJ1-1, and TRBD1 matches 8 of the central bases. The receptor was derived from a person aged 18-65 years who received the Ad26.COV2.S COVID-19 vaccine or a placebo. The sample in question was peripheral blood, obtained in a trial of Ad26.COV2.S vaccine versus placebo. The CDR3 is CASSARQGRGNTEAFF. The bases are TGTGCCAGCAGCGCGAGACAGGGGCGGGGGAACACTGAAGCTTTCTTT.